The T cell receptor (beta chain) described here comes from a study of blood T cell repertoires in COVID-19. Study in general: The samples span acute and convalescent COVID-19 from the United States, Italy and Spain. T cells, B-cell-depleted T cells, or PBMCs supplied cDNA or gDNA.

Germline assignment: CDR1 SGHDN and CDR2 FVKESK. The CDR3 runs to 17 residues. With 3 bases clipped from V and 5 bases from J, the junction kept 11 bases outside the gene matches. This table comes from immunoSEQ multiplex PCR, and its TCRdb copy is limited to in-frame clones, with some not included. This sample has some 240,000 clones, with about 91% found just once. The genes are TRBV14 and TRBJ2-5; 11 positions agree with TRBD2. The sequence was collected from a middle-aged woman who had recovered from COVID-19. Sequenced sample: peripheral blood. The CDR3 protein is CASSQLAGGLSLETQYF. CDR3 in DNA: TGTGCCAGCAGCCAGCTAGCGGGAGGTCTCTCGCTGGAGACCCAGTACTTC.